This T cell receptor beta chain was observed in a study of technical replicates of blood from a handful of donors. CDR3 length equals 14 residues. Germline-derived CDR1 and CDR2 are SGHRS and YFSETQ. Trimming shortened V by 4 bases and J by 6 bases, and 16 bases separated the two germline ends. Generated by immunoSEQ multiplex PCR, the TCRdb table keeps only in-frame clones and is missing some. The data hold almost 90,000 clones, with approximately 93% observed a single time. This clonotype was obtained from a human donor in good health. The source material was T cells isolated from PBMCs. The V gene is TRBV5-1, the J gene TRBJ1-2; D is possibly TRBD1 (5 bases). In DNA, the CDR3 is TGCGCCAGCAGCCCCGTTGATGGAGGGGATGGCTACACCTTC. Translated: CASSPVDGGDGYTF.